This T cell receptor (beta chain) is drawn from a study of T cell responses to AZD1222 COVID-19 vaccine. Study details: Second doses at about 4 or about 12 weeks were pooled. Whole-study findings and limits: Spike regions recognized by vaccine-associated CD4 TCRs spanned the protein, led by 160-218 and 743-854. Baseline seropositivity characterized only a handful of AZD1222 recipients. Repertoire sampling happened only post peak T cell response.

On this clone itself: What it binds is unknown.

Sequencing was performed with immunoSEQ multiplex PCR; in TCRdb, only in-frame clones are kept and a portion is missing. The sample gives 120,000 or so clones, around 86% of which show up once; around 7.7% is in the top ten. Germline V gene data show CDR1 as GTSNPN and CDR2 as SVGIG (reference sequence). The CDR3 spans 12 residues. V shed 3 bases and J shed 2 bases, with 8 bases lying between them. Sequenced material: peripheral blood, taken on day 0 of AZD1222 vaccination. The sequence was obtained from an adult in good health. V is TRBV30 and J is TRBJ2-7, with D possibly being TRBD1 (6 bases). The CDR3 spells CAWSRGPYEQYF. As DNA, the CDR3 is TGTGCCTGGAGCAGGGGTCCCTACGAGCAGTACTTC. Together with reference TRBV30 and TRBJ2-7, the CDR3 gives the full variable domain: SQTIHQWPATLVQPVGSPLSLECTVEGTSNPNLYWYRQAAGRGLQLLFYSVGIGQISSEVPQNLSASRPQDRQFILSSKKLLLSDSGFYLCAWSRGPYEQYFGPGTRLTVT.